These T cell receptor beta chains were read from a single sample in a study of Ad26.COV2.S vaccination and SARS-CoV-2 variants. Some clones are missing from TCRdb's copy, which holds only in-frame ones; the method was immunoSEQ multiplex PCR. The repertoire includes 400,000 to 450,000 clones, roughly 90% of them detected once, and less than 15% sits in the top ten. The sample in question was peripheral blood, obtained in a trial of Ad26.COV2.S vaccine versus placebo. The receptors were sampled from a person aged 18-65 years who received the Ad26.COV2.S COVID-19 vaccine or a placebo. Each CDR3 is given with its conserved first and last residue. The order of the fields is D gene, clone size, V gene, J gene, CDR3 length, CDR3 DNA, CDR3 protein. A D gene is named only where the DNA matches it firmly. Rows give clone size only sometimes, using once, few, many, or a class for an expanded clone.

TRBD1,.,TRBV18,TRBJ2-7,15,TGTGCCAGCTCACCAGCGGCAGGGGGCGAGTACGAGCAGTACTTC,CASSPAAGGEYEQYF
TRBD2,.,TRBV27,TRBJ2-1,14,TGTGCCAGCAGGACTAGCGGGAGTTACAATGAGCAGTTCTTC,CASRTSGSYNEQFF
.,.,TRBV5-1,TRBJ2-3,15,TGCGCCAGCAGTCCGGTCGGGGGTCCCCCGGATACGCAGTATTTT,CASSPVGGPPDTQYF
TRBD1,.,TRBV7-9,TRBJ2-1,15,TGTGCCAGCAGCTTGACAGGGGGCTCCTACAATGAGCAGTTCTTC,CASSLTGGSYNEQFF
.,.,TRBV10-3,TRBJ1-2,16,TGTGCCATCAAAGGGGCTGGAGGGAACGGGGACTATGGCTACACCTTC,CAIKGAGGNGDYGYTF
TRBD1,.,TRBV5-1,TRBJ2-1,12,TGCGCCAGCAGCCTCGACAGGGGGGAGCAGTTCTTC,CASSLDRGEQFF
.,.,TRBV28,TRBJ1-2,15,TGTGCCAGCAGTTTGGGGGGCGAAGCTAACTATGGCTACACCTTC,CASSLGGEANYGYTF
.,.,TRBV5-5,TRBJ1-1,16,TGTGCCAGCAGCTTGGGGGGTTTTATCATGAACACTGAAGCTTTCTTT,CASSLGGFIMNTEAFF
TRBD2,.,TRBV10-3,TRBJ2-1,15,TGTGCCATCAGAGGGACTAGCGGGAGTGTCGATGAGCAGTTCTTC,CAIRGTSGSVDEQFF
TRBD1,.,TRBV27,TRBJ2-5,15,TGTGCCAGCAGTTTGACAGGGGGCTCTGGGGAGACCCAGTACTTC,CASSLTGGSGETQYF
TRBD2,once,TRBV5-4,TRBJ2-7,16,TGTGCCAGCAGCTTGGCCGCGGGAGGGCCCTCGTACGAGCAGTACTTC,CASSLAAGGPSYEQYF
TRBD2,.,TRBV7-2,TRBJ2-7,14,TGTGCCAGCAGCTTGGGGACTAGTTTGGGCGAGCAGTACTTC,CASSLGTSLGEQYF
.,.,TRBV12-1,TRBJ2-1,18,TGTGCCAGCAGCCCTCCTCGACTTCCTAGCGGGCCAAACAATGAGCAGTTCTTC,CASSPPRLPSGPNNEQFF
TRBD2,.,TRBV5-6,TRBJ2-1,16,TGTGCCAGCAGCTTGCCCGGGACTAGCGGCTACAATGAGCAGTTCTTC,CASSLPGTSGYNEQFF
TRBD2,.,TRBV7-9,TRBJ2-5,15,TGTGCCAGCAGCTCATTTAGCGGGAGGCAAGAGACCCAGTACTTC,CASSSFSGRQETQYF
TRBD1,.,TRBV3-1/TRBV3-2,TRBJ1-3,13,TGTGCCAGCAGCCCGACAGGGGGAAACACCATATATTTT,CASSPTGGNTIYF
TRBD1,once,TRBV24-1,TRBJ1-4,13,TGTGCCACCAGTACAGGGGTGGACGAAAAACTGTTTTTT,CATSTGVDEKLFF
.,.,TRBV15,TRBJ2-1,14,TGTGCCACCAGCAGAGATAGGTCCTACAATGAGCAGTTCTTC,CATSRDRSYNEQFF
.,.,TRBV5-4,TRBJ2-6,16,TGTGCCAGCGGCGAAGGGACAACCTCTGGGGCCAACGTCCTGACTTTC,CASGEGTTSGANVLTF
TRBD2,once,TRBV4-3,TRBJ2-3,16,TGCGCCAGCAGCCCCCAATGGCGGGAGGCGACAGATACGCAGTATTTT,CASSPQWREATDTQYF
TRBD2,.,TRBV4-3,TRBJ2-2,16,TGCGCCAGCAGCCACGGGACTAGCGGGAGTACCGGGGAGCTGTTTTTT,CASSHGTSGSTGELFF
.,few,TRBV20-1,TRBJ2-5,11,TGCAGTGCTAGGCAATCTGAGACCCAGTACTTC,CSARQSETQYF
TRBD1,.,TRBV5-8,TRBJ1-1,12,TGTGCCATCCCGACAGGGCCCACTGAAGCTTTCTTT,CAIPTGPTEAFF
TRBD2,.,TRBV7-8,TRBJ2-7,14,TGTGCCAGCAGCTTAGTGCGGGAGTCGGGCGAGCAGTACTTC,CASSLVRESGEQYF
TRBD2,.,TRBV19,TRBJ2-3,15,TGTGCCAGTAGGACACTAGCGGGAGGTACAGATACGCAGTATTTT,CASRTLAGGTDTQYF
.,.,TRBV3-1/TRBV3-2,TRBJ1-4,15,TGTGCCAGCAGCCCGCAGGGGCTCGGTAATGAAAAACTGTTTTTT,CASSPQGLGNEKLFF
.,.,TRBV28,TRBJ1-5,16,TGTGCCAGCAATCCATTGGTGAGCTCGGCCGGTCAGCCCCAGCATTTT,CASNPLVSSAGQPQHF
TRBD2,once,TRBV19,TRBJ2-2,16,TGTGCCAGCCAAGGACTAGCGTCGGAATGGTCCGGGGAGCTGTTTTTT,CASQGLASEWSGELFF
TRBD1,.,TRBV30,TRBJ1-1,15,TGTGCCTGGAGACCCTGGGACAGAGGATTATCGGCAGCTTTCTTT,CAWRPWDRGLSAAFF
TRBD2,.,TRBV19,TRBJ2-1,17,TGTGCCAGTAGCTGGACTAGCGGGAGTGCAGCCTACAATGAGCAGTTCTTC,CASSWTSGSAAYNEQFF
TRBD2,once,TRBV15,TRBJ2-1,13,TGTGCCACCAGTAGCGGGAGCGTTTATGAGCAGTTCTTC,CATSSGSVYEQFF
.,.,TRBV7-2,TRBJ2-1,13,TGTGCCAGCAGCTTAGGGACTTACAATGAGCAGTTCTTC,CASSLGTYNEQFF
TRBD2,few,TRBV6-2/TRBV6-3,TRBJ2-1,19,TGTGCCAGCAGCCGCCCACTAGCGGGAGCGGCCAAGGGCTACAATGAGCAGTTCTTC,CASSRPLAGAAKGYNEQFF
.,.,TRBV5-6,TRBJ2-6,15,TGTGCCAGCAGCTTGGAGCCCTCTGGGGCCAACGTCCTGACTTTC,CASSLEPSGANVLTF
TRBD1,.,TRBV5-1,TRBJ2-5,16,TGCGCCAGCAGCTTTTCCCCGGGACAGGGGTGGGAGACCCAGTACTTC,CASSFSPGQGWETQYF
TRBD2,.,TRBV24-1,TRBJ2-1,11,TGTGCCACCAGTACGGGGCGGGAGCACTTCTTC,CATSTGREHFF
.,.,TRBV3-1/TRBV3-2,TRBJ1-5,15,TGTGCCAGCAGCCAAGGCGAGGGGGACAATCAGCCCCAGCATTTT,CASSQGEGDNQPQHF
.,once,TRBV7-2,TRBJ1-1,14,TGTGCCAGCAGCTTAGCCGGCATCTTGGCCGAAGCTTTCTTT,CASSLAGILAEAFF
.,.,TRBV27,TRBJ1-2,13,TGTGCCAGCAGTTTGTTACAGAGCTATGGCTACACCTTC,CASSLLQSYGYTF
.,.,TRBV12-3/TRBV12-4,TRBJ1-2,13,TGTGCCAGCAGTTCAAGTCGGGACTATGGCTACACCTTC,CASSSSRDYGYTF
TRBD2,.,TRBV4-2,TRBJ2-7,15,TGTGCCAGCAGCCACACCGGGACTAGCGGCTACGAGCAGTACTTC,CASSHTGTSGYEQYF
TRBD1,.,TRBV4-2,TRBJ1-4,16,TGTGCCAGCAGCCAAGATCTGGGACAGCCGATCGAAAAACTGTTTTTT,CASSQDLGQPIEKLFF